This entry lists 32 T cell receptor beta chains sequenced from one sample in a study of blood T cell repertoires in COVID-19. Profiled with immunoSEQ multiplex PCR; TCRdb holds only in-frame clones, not every one. The sample consists of a few hundred thousand clones, roughly 90% of them appearing once. The specimen was peripheral blood. Every receptor here comes from a man aged 18 to 35 who had recovered from COVID-19.

The rearrangement uses TRBV9 and TRBJ2-1; TRBD2 matches 11 bases. The CDR3 has 18 amino acids. CDR1 is SGDLS, CDR2 YYNGEE, per germline. The J segment lost 2 bases and the V segment lost 0 bases, leaving 7 bases of the junction unmatched. CDR3 protein: CASSVGPGLAGTYNEQFF. The CDR3 bases are TGTGCCAGCAGCGTAGGTCCAGGACTAGCGGGCACCTACAATGAGCAGTTCTTC.

The chain combines TRBV4-3 with TRBJ2-5; D perhaps matches TRBD1 (5 bases). CDR3 length equals 14 residues. V lost 3 bases, J lost 9 bases, and 17 bases lay in between. Germline V CDR1 and CDR2: LGHNA, YSLEER. The CDR3 DNA sequence: TGCGCCAGCAGCCAGGAACTACCAGGGCCGCCCCAGTACTTC. Residues: CASSQELPGPPQYF.

The V gene is TRBV9, the J gene TRBJ1-2; D is unresolved. Germline lookup yields CDR1 SGDLS and CDR2 YYNGEE. Between the trimmed V and J ends, which lost 0 bases and 4 bases, there was a span of 16 bases. This CDR3 is built from 16 residues. The CDR3 sequence: CASSVDATEMGYGYTF. The CDR3 DNA follows: TGTGCCAGCAGCGTAGATGCAACAGAGATGGGCTATGGCTACACCTTC.

The chain uses TRBV7-2 and TRBJ2-1; TRBD2 matches at 11 bases. CDR3 length: 16 residues. V shed 0 bases, J shed 4 bases, and the junction held 2 bases outside the gene matches. CDR1 and CDR2 from the germline V gene are SGHTA and FQGNSA. The CDR3 sequence: CASSLAGTSGYNEQFF. The CDR3 DNA reads TGTGCCAGCAGCTTAGCCGGGACTAGCGGATACAATGAGCAGTTCTTC.

V is TRBV3-1 (or the pseudogene TRBV3-2) and J is TRBJ1-3, with 7 bases identical to TRBD1. V shed 0 bases and J 4 bases; nucleotides not matched to a gene: 9. The CDR3 spans 17 residues. The V gene's germline CDR1 is LGHDT and CDR2 YNNKEL (reference sequence). This chain's CDR3 is CASSQEVGTERGNTIYF. The CDR3 DNA reads TGTGCCAGCAGCCAAGAAGTAGGGACAGAGAGAGGAAACACCATATATTTT.

The chain has TRBV3-1 (or the pseudogene TRBV3-2) and TRBJ1-1; D is perhaps TRBD1 (6 bases). This CDR3 contains 13 residues. Looked up from germline, CDR1 is LGHDT and CDR2 is YNNKEL (reference sequence). V dropped 0 bases and J dropped 8 bases, with 10 bases sitting between them. The CDR3 is CASSQETGREAFF. DNA of the CDR3: TGTGCCAGCAGCCAAGAAACAGGGCGGGAAGCTTTCTTT.

This clone is a singleton in its sample. This chain joins TRBV24-1 and TRBJ1-5; D gene ambiguous. Germline loops: CDR1 KGHDR, CDR2 SFDVKD. There are 16 residues in the CDR3. Between the trimmed V and J ends, which lost 4 bases and 5 bases, there was a span of 17 bases. CDR3 protein: CATSDLTCLNYQPQHF. In DNA form, the CDR3 reads TGTGCCACCAGTGACCTTACATGCCTCAATTATCAGCCCCAGCATTTT.

In this sample, this clone turned up once. The chain uses TRBV19 and TRBJ1-2; TRBD1 might be the D (6 bases). The CDR3 consists of 12 residues. The V and J ends lost 9 bases and 1 base respectively, with 9 bases between them. Per the germline V gene, CDR1 is LNHDA and CDR2 is SQIVND (reference sequence). The CDR3 DNA is TGTGCCAGCGGACAGATTAACTATGGCTACACCTTC. Translated: CASGQINYGYTF.

The V call is TRBV15, the J call TRBJ1-6; 7 positions agree with TRBD1. Germline V gene sequence: CDR1 LNHNV, CDR2 YYDKDF (reference sequence). J was trimmed by 8 bases and V by 0 bases; bases with no gene match: 10. CDR3 length: 17 amino acids. DNA of the CDR3: TGTGCCACCAGCAGAGATCAGTGGAGACAGGGTGATTCACCCCTCCACTTT. It is translated as CATSRDQWRQGDSPLHF.

V and J are TRBV12-5 and TRBJ1-1; TRBD1 is a possible D gene (5 bases). The V gene's germline CDR1 is LGHNT and CDR2 FRNRAP. This CDR3 region has 14 residues. Trimming left V 6 bases short and J 3 bases short, with 14 bases between. CDR3 nucleotides: TGTGCTAGTGGGGCGGGGGACTTTGACACTGAAGCTTTCTTT. Its protein product is CASGAGDFDTEAFF. Combining the CDR3 with reference TRBV12-5 and TRBJ1-1 gives the whole variable domain DARVTQTPRHKVTEMGQEVTMRCQPILGHNTVFWYRQTMMQGLELLAYFRNRAPLDDSGMPKDRFSAEMPDATLATLKIQPSEPRDSAVYFCASGAGDFDTEAFFGQGTRLTVV.

In this sample, this clone turned up once. The J gene is TRBJ1-2, the V gene TRBV18, with D unclear. The CDR3 spans 13 residues. Trimming shortened V by 1 base and J by 9 bases, and 12 bases separated the two germline ends. Germline CDR1 and CDR2: KGHSH and LQKENI. The CDR3 protein is CASSPQPSMSYTF. The DNA for the CDR3 is TGTGCCAGCTCACCACAACCTTCTATGAGCTACACCTTC.

This rearrangement joins TRBV4-3 to TRBJ2-5; 9 nucleotides match TRBD1. Germline V gene sequence: CDR1 LGHNA, CDR2 YSLEER. The V gene end was trimmed by 0 bases and the J gene end by 5 bases; junction bases not matched to a gene: 22. CDR3 length: 21 amino acids. The CDR3 is CASSQDLSSGTGRLVRETQYF. In DNA form, the CDR3 reads TGCGCCAGCAGCCAAGATTTGTCCTCCGGGACAGGGCGTCTTGTTCGGGAGACCCAGTACTTC.

J is TRBJ2-2 and V is TRBV5-4; D might be TRBD1 (5 bases). This CDR3 region has 15 residues. CDR1 and CDR2 from the germline V gene are SGHNT and YYREEE (reference sequence). Trimming removed 1 base from V and 1 base from J, with 8 bases in between. CDR3 sequence reads: CASSLLQGNTGELFF. The CDR3 coding sequence is TGTGCCAGCAGCTTGCTGCAGGGGAACACCGGGGAGCTGTTTTTT.

This sequence joins TRBV30 and TRBJ1-5; tentative D call: TRBD1 (5 bases). The germline V gene encodes CDR1 GTSNPN and CDR2 SVGIG (reference sequence). This CDR3 contains 12 residues. Deletions cut 5 bases from V and 5 bases from J, with 10 bases between. CDR3 loop: CAWGAVDQPQHF. The CDR3 nucleotides are TGTGCCTGGGGGGCAGTTGATCAGCCCCAGCATTTT. Drawing the rest from reference TRBV30 and TRBJ1-5, the complete variable domain is SQTIHQWPATLVQPVGSPLSLECTVEGTSNPNLYWYRQAAGRGLQLLFYSVGIGQISSEVPQNLSASRPQDRQFILSSKKLLLSDSGFYLCAWGAVDQPQHFGDGTRLSIL.

The rearrangement joins TRBV19 to TRBJ2-3, with TRBD1 matching over 8 bases. The CDR3 has 14 residues. The germline gives CDR1 LNHDA, CDR2 SQIVND (reference sequence). J was trimmed by 4 bases and V by 10 bases; bases with no gene match: 10. CDR3 DNA: TGTGCCACCTGCTCAGGGGGCTGGGCAGATACGCAGTATTTT. This translates into CATCSGGWADTQYF.

The chain is built from TRBV7-9 and TRBJ1-2, with TRBD1 identical over 7 bases. The CDR3 has 13 residues. Germline lookup yields CDR1 SEHNR and CDR2 FQNEAQ (reference sequence). V lost 5 bases to trimming and J lost 2 bases; unmatched junction nucleotides: 2. The chain's CDR3 is CASSPTGNYGYTF. As DNA, the CDR3 is TGTGCCAGCAGCCCGACAGGGAACTATGGCTACACCTTC.

V and J are TRBV3-1 (or the pseudogene TRBV3-2) and TRBJ2-1, with 8 bases matching TRBD2. The CDR3 loop spans 13 amino acids. The V and J ends lost 2 bases and 8 bases, in that order; junction bases with no gene match: 2. CDR1 LGHDT and CDR2 YNNKEL come from the germline V gene (reference sequence). Here the CDR3 reads CASSQSGSDEQFF. CDR3 bases: TGTGCCAGCAGCCAAAGCGGGAGCGATGAGCAGTTCTTC.

The gene calls are TRBV19 and TRBJ1-2; 12 nucleotides line up with TRBD1. This CDR3 is 16 amino acids long. Losses at the gene ends were 7 bases for V and 1 base for J; bases not matched to a gene: 7. The V gene's germline CDR1 is LNHDA and CDR2 SQIVND (reference sequence). The CDR3 spells CASTSRDRGRNYGYTF. The CDR3 nucleotides are TGTGCCAGTACTTCCCGGGACAGGGGGCGTAACTATGGCTACACCTTC.

This CDR3 reads CASSVDREDYGYTF. The CDR3, as DNA: TGTGCCAGCAGCGTAGACAGGGAAGACTATGGCTACACCTTC. The rearrangement links TRBV9 to TRBJ1-2, with D possibly matching TRBD1 (6 bases). The V gene lost 0 bases and the J gene lost 3 bases, with 9 bases spanning the gap. The germline CDR1 and CDR2 sequences are SGDLS and YYNGEE. The CDR3 sequence is 14 residues long.

The chain joins TRBV5-8 to TRBJ2-3; D is unresolved. The CDR3 runs 12 residues. CDR1 SGHTS and CDR2 YDEGEE come from the germline V gene. Trimming took 2 bases from V and 3 from J, leaving 4 bases between them. CDR3 sequence: CASSFLTDTQYF. DNA for the CDR3: TGTGCCAGCAGCTTCTTAACAGATACGCAGTATTTT.

This clone was found once. The chain joins TRBV7-9 to TRBJ2-1; 8 bases line up with TRBD2. The germline CDR1 and CDR2 sequences are SEHNR and FQNEAQ (reference sequence). With 1 base clipped from V and 6 bases from J, the junction kept 2 bases outside the gene matches. This CDR3 contains 14 residues. The chain's CDR3 is CASSLGTSINEQFF. In DNA form, the CDR3 reads TGTGCCAGCAGCTTAGGGACTAGCATCAATGAGCAGTTCTTC.

The chain is built from TRBV6-4 and TRBJ1-5; D remains unclear. The CDR3 spans 13 residues. Germline V gene sequence: CDR1 MRHNA, CDR2 SNTAGT. Trimming cost V 2 bases and J 4 bases, with 6 bases left between them. CDR3 nucleotide sequence: TGTGCCAGCAGTGACGGCGGTAATCAGCCCCAGCATTTT. Protein: CASSDGGNQPQHF.

The gene calls are TRBV6-2 or TRBV6-3 and TRBJ2-5, with TRBD2 matching 12 bases. V dropped 2 bases and J dropped 4; count of bases not matched to a gene: 2. Per germline, CDR1 MNHEY and CDR2 SVGEGT. CDR3 length equals 15 residues. In nucleotides, the CDR3 is TGTGCCAGCAGTTACCCGGGACTAGCGGGAGAGACCCAGTACTTC. Translating gives CASSYPGLAGETQYF.

V is TRBV16 and J is TRBJ1-1; D uncertain. Looked up from germline, CDR1 is KGHSY and CDR2 is FQNENV. V lost 0 bases to trimming and J lost 1 base, with 6 bases between them. CDR3 length: 14 residues. CDR3 residues: CASSQSPGNTEAFF. The CDR3 DNA reads TGTGCCAGCAGCCAATCTCCGGGGAACACTGAAGCTTTCTTT. Supplemented by reference TRBV16 and TRBJ1-1, the full variable domain reads GEEVAQTPKHLVRGEGQKAKLYCAPIKGHSYVFWYQQVLKNEFKFLISFQNENVFDETGMPKERFSAKCLPNSPCSLEIQATKLEDSAVYFCASSQSPGNTEAFFGQGTRLTVV.

This chain joins TRBV29-1 and TRBJ1-2; D possibly corresponds to TRBD1 (6 bases). The V and J ends lost 6 bases and 1 base respectively, with 9 bases between them. The CDR3 spans 12 residues. CDR1 and CDR2 (germline): SQVTM, ANQGSEA. The CDR3: CSVGDNNYGYTF. The CDR3 bases are TGCAGCGTGGGGGACAATAACTATGGCTACACCTTC.

Worth noting for this clone: Other DNA sequences within the sample encode an identical CDR3. V gene TRBV3-1 (or the pseudogene TRBV3-2) combines with J gene TRBJ1-1, with no clear D. The V end was cut by 4 bases, the J end by 5 bases, with 8 bases between. CDR1 is LGHDT, CDR2 YNNKEL, per germline (reference sequence). The CDR3 sequence is 12 residues long. The CDR3 DNA follows: TGTGCCAGCAGCCTCGCGGGGACTGAAGCTTTCTTT. Amino acids: CASSLAGTEAFF.

A single count supports this clone. The chain employs TRBV2 and TRBJ1-2; a possible D gene is TRBD1 (5 bases). Germline CDR1 SNHLY, CDR2 FYNNEI. Between the trimmed V and J ends, which lost 0 bases and 6 bases, there was a span of 17 bases. The CDR3 is 16 amino acids. The CDR3 coding sequence is TGTGCCAGCAGTGAAGCGGGGATGATGGGGGGGAATGGCTACACCTTC. This translates into CASSEAGMMGGNGYTF.

This chain links TRBV21-1 with TRBJ2-1; the table gives TRBD2 as D, unverified against the DNA. TRBV21-1 is annotated as a pseudogene. This CDR3 is 14 amino acids long. CDR3 in amino acids: CASKPGLAGNEQFF. CDR3 DNA sequence: TGTGCCAGCAAGCCGGGACTAGCGGGCAATGAGCAGTTCTTC.

V is TRBV19 and J is TRBJ1-4; D ambiguous. Germline V gene lookup returns CDR1 LNHDA and CDR2 SQIVND (reference sequence). The CDR3 runs to 14 residues. Trimming removed 1 base at V and 13 bases at J, with 16 bases between. CDR3 sequence: CASSIVGLEARLFF. In DNA form, the CDR3 reads TGTGCCAGTAGTATAGTAGGCCTAGAGGCGCGACTGTTTTTT.

The gene calls are TRBV27 and TRBJ1-1; D not certain. The CDR3 totals 14 residues. V dropped 6 bases and J dropped 1 base, with 12 bases sitting between them. Germline values: CDR1 MNHEY, CDR2 SMNVEV (reference sequence). The CDR3 region has the DNA TGTGCCAGCAGCCGAATTGCGGGGAACACTGAAGCTTTCTTT. Translated, it gives CASSRIAGNTEAFF.

The chain links TRBV19 to TRBJ1-4; tentatively, D is TRBD1 (6 bases). The V end was cut by 6 bases, the J end by 7 bases, with 18 bases between. The germline V gene has CDR1 LNHDA and CDR2 SQIVND (reference sequence). This CDR3 has 15 amino acids. The CDR3 DNA is TGTGCCAGTAGCAGGGGTAGGGACACCGGTGAAAAACTGTTTTTT. Amino acids: CASSRGRDTGEKLFF.

The chain has TRBV6-6 and TRBJ2-7, with 7 bases aligning to TRBD1. The V segment lost 7 bases and the J segment 12 bases; nucleotides outside the gene matches: 9. There are 11 residues in the CDR3. Per germline, CDR1 MNHNY and CDR2 SVGAGI (reference sequence). This chain's CDR3 is CASIGLGGAYF. The CDR3 DNA sequence: TGTGCCAGCATAGGCTTAGGGGGCGCGTACTTC.